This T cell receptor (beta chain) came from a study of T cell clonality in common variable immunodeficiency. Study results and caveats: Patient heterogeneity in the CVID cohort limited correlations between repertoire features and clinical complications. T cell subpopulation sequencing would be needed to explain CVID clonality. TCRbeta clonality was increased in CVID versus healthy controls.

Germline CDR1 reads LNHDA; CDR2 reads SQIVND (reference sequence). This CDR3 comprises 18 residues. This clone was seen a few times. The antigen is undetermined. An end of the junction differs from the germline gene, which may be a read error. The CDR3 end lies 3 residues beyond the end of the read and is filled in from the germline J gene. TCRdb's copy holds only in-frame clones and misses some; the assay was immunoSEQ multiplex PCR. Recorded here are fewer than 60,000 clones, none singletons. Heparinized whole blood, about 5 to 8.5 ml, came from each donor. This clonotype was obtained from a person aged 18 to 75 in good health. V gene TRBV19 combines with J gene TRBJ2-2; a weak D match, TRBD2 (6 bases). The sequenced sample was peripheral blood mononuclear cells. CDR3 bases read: TGTACCAGTAGCAAGACCGGACGGAGTGGCGGCGGGGCCAACGTG. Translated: CTSSKTGRSGGGANV. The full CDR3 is CTSSKTGRSGGGANVLFF.